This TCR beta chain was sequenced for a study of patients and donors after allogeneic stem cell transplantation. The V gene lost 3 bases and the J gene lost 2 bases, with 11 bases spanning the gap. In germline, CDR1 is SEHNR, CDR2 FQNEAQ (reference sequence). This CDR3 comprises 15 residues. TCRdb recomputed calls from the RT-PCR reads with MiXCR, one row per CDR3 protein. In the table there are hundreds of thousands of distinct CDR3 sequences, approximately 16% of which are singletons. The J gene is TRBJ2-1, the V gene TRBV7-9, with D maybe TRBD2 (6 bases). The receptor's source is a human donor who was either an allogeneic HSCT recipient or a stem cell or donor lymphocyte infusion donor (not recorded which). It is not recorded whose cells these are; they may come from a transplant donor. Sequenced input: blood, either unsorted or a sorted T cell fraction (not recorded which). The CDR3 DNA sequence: TGTGCCAGCAGCTTCCCGCGGGGCCCCTACAATGAGCAGTTCTTC. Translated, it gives CASSFPRGPYNEQFF.